Following are 28 T cell receptor beta chains from one sample sequenced in a study of T-cell reconstitution after alpha-beta-depleted transplantation in children. Unique molecular identifiers were built into the TCRbeta library. Each CDR3 protein is one row after TCRdb ran MiXCR on the PCR reads. Here the sample spans roughly 500,000 distinct CDR3 sequences, 32% being singletons. Here the sequenced sample was PBMCs from the stem cell graft donor, taken from the stem cell graft. The receptors come from a human donor who donated a stem cell graft to a child with aplastic anemia.

This clonotype was counted between two and nine times. The gene calls are TRBV12-3 or TRBV12-4 and TRBJ2-7; 10 bases line up with TRBD2. The CDR3 sequence is 15 residues long. Unmatched junction bases numbered 7, after V lost 5 bases and J lost 3 bases. The CDR3 region has the DNA TGTGCCAGCAGTCCTGGACTAGCGGAAATCTACGAGCAGTACTTC. It specifies CASSPGLAEIYEQYF.

This clonotype was seen a handful of times. The rearrangement links TRBV6-2 or TRBV6-3 to TRBJ1-2; possibly TRBD1 for D (5 bases). The V and J ends lost 5 bases and 3 bases respectively, with 19 bases between them. Germline V gives CDR1 MNHEY, CDR2 SVGEGT. This CDR3 is built from 16 residues. The chain's CDR3 is CASSTDPRGKDYGYTF. The CDR3 region has the DNA TGTGCCAGCAGTACCGACCCTCGGGGGAAGGACTATGGCTACACCTTC.

The rearrangement joins TRBV14 to TRBJ2-3; no reliable D call. The germline V gene has CDR1 SGHDN and CDR2 FVKESK. The CDR3 totals 14 residues. Trimming cost V 0 bases and J 6 bases, with 10 bases left between them. The CDR3 DNA reads as TGTGCCAGCAGCCAAGATAGTCGGCTGGATACGCAGTATTTT. Encoded protein: CASSQDSRLDTQYF.

The chain couples TRBV5-1 to TRBJ2-2, with TRBD1 identical over 10 bases. Per germline, CDR1 SGHRS and CDR2 YFSETQ. Unmatched junction bases numbered 6, after V lost 5 bases and J lost 5 bases. The CDR3 consists of 15 residues. The CDR3 sequence is CASRSGTGDTGELFF. CDR3 in DNA: TGCGCCAGCAGGTCCGGGACAGGGGATACCGGGGAGCTGTTTTTT.

This chain links TRBV7-2 with TRBJ1-5, with D unclear. The ends were cut back, 4 bases at V and 0 bases at J, with 4 bases in the middle. The germline V gene has CDR1 SGHTA and CDR2 FQGNSA. This CDR3 has 13 residues. The DNA of the CDR3 is TGTGCCAGCAGCTCCGATAGCAATCAGCCCCAGCATTTT. Encoded protein: CASSSDSNQPQHF.

The chain combines TRBV5-1 with TRBJ2-1, with 8 nucleotides matching TRBD1. CDR3 length: 15 residues. The germline gives CDR1 SGHRS, CDR2 YFSETQ. With V trimmed by 0 bases and J by 6 bases, 5 bases remained unmatched. Written as DNA, the CDR3 is TGCGCCAGCAGCTTGGGACAGGGGCTCGGCAATGAGCAGTTCTTC. Translation: CASSLGQGLGNEQFF.

This clonotype showed up just once. The gene calls are TRBV19 and TRBJ1-1; weak D call: TRBD1 (6 bases). Trimming took off 5 bases at V and 8 bases at J, with 12 bases between the two ends. CDR1 is LNHDA and CDR2 is SQIVND in the germline V gene (reference sequence). The CDR3 is 12 residues long. This CDR3 is CASSYRTAEAFF. In DNA form, the CDR3 reads TGTGCCAGTAGTTACAGGACAGCGGAAGCTTTCTTT. The variable domain in full, completed from reference TRBV19 and TRBJ1-1, reads DGGITQSPKYLFRKEGQNVTLSCEQNLNHDAMYWYRQDPGQGLRLIYYSQIVNDFQKGDIAEGYSVSREKKESFPLTVTSAQKNPTAFYLCASSYRTAEAFFGQGTRLTVV.

This chain joins TRBV7-9 and TRBJ2-1, with D possibly matching TRBD2 (6 bases). V gave up 4 bases and J gave up 2 bases, with 18 bases separating them. CDR1 SEHNR and CDR2 FQNEAQ come from the germline V gene (reference sequence). This CDR3 is built from 17 residues. The CDR3 coding sequence is TGTGCCAGCAGCTCCGACTCCAAGGAGGGTCCCTACAATGAGCAGTTCTTC. Amino acid sequence: CASSSDSKEGPYNEQFF.

This rearrangement joins TRBV28 to TRBJ2-3; D remains unclear. This CDR3 has 14 residues. Trimming pared 2 bases from V and 2 bases from J, leaving 8 bases between. Germline CDR1 reads MDHEN; CDR2 reads SYDVKM. The CDR3 DNA sequence: TGTGCCAGCAGTTTACTCTCATCCACAGATACGCAGTATTTT. It codes for CASSLLSSTDTQYF. Drawing the rest from reference TRBV28 and TRBJ2-3, the complete variable domain is DVKVTQSSRYLVKRTGEKVFLECVQDMDHENMFWYRQDPGLGLRLIYFSYDVKMKEKGDIPEGYSVSREKKERFSLILESASTNQTSMYLCASSLLSSTDTQYFGPGTRLTVL.

V is TRBV6-2 or TRBV6-3 and J is TRBJ2-7; D may be TRBD2 (6 bases). The CDR3 loop spans 15 amino acids. CDR1 MNHEY and CDR2 SVGEGT come from the germline V gene. The germline V and J ends were trimmed by 8 bases and 4 bases, with 21 bases remaining between them. The CDR3 sequence: CASAQEGTLHYEQYF. The CDR3 DNA reads as TGTGCCAGCGCGCAAGAGGGGACTCTTCATTACGAGCAGTACTTC.

This chain links TRBV20-1 with TRBJ2-3; either TRBD1 or TRBD2 may fit D (5 bases each). V was cut by 1 base and J by 4 bases, with 12 bases left in between. This CDR3 is built from 14 residues. CDR1 is DFQATT, CDR2 SNEGSKA, per germline (reference sequence). The CDR3 coding sequence is TGCAGTGCTAGAGTCTTGTGGGACCCAGATACGCAGTATTTT. It specifies CSARVLWDPDTQYF.

This clonotype was recorded many times. The gene calls are TRBV29-1 and TRBJ1-1; D might be TRBD1 (5 bases). The germline V and J ends were trimmed by 4 bases and 11 bases, with 17 bases remaining between them. Germline V gene data show CDR1 as SQVTM and CDR2 as ANQGSEA. The CDR3 is made up of 12 amino acids. Here the CDR3 DNA reads TGCAGCGTTGTATACGAGGGGCTGCTGGCTTTCTTT. It translates to CSVVYEGLLAFF. The full variable domain, completed using reference TRBV29-1 and TRBJ1-1, is SAVISQKPSRDICQRGTSLTIQCQVDSQVTMMFWYRQQPGQSLTLIATANQGSEATYESGFVIDKFPISRPNLTFSTLTVSNMSPEDSSIYLCSVVYEGLLAFFGQGTRLTVV.

There are a few counts of this clonotype. The chain is built from TRBV6-1 and TRBJ2-7; the match to TRBD1 covers 8 bases. This CDR3 has 17 amino acids. In germline, CDR1 is MNHNS, CDR2 SASEGT. J lost 3 bases, V lost 6 bases, and 16 bases had no gene match. As DNA, the CDR3 is TGTGCCAGCAGCACCGGGTGGACAGGGAGGAGGGTCTACGAGCAGTACGTC. It codes for CASSTGWTGRRVYEQYV.

This clonotype occurred a few times. This sequence joins TRBV12-3 or TRBV12-4 and TRBJ1-2; D is possibly TRBD1 (6 bases). Trimming stripped 5 bases from V and 0 bases from J, with 13 bases between. The CDR3 extends over 15 amino acids. DNA for the CDR3: TGTGCCAGCAGTAGGCAGGGGCGAACTAACTATGGCTACACCTTC. It encodes CASSRQGRTNYGYTF.

The rearrangement links TRBV7-6 to TRBJ1-4, with 8 bases identical to TRBD1. With 5 bases clipped from V and 8 bases from J, the junction kept 7 bases outside the gene matches. Germline values: CDR1 SGHVS, CDR2 FNYEAQ. CDR3 length equals 14 residues. This CDR3 reads CASSGDRFSEKLFF. The CDR3, as DNA: TGTGCCAGCAGCGGGGACAGGTTCAGCGAAAAACTGTTTTTT.

This clonotype occurred once. The junction does not match germline at one end; this may be a read error. The V gene is TRBV7-9, the J gene TRBJ1-1; TRBD1 is a possible D gene (5 bases). This CDR3 spans 15 amino acids. Germline V lookup: CDR1 SEHNR, CDR2 FQNEAQ (reference sequence). CDR3 coding DNA: TGTGCCATCAGCTTAGCGTTGGGGGAATTCACTGAAGCTTTCTTT. It specifies CAISLALGEFTEAFF.

The chain links TRBV28 to TRBJ2-7; TRBD2 is a possible D gene (6 bases). Germline values: CDR1 MDHEN, CDR2 SYDVKM. This CDR3 has 15 amino acids. Trimming removed 6 bases at V and 6 bases at J, with 21 bases between. The CDR3 loop reads CASSPTPEGGREQYF. CDR3 nucleotide sequence: TGTGCCAGCAGCCCCACTCCCGAGGGAGGCCGCGAGCAGTACTTC.

This chain uses TRBV18 with TRBJ2-2, with D possibly TRBD1 on 5 matching bases. This CDR3 spans 14 amino acids. V dropped 3 bases and J dropped 4 bases, with 9 bases sitting between them. Germline V gene data show CDR1 as KGHSH and CDR2 as LQKENI. CDR3 region: CASSPDRSTGELFF. CDR3 sequence (DNA): TGTGCCAGCTCACCCGACAGAAGCACCGGGGAGCTGTTTTTT. Looking up the rest from reference TRBV18 and TRBJ2-2 gives the full variable domain: NAGVMQNPRHLVRRRGQEARLRCSPMKGHSHVYWYRQLPEEGLKFMVYLQKENIIDESGMPKERFSAEFPKEGPSILRIQQVVRGDSAAYFCASSPDRSTGELFFGEGSRLTVL.

This clonotype occurred a few times. V and J are TRBV4-2 and TRBJ2-3; no clear D gene. Trimming stripped 0 bases from V and 5 bases from J, with 6 bases between. Germline V gene data show CDR1 as LGHNA and CDR2 as YNFKEQ. The CDR3 extends over 13 amino acids. CDR3 sequence reads: CASSQDQRDTQYF. The CDR3 nucleotides read TGTGCCAGCAGCCAAGATCAAAGAGATACGCAGTATTTT.

This sequence joins TRBV5-1 and TRBJ1-1; 7 bases agree with TRBD1. Germline V CDR1 and CDR2: SGHRS, YFSETQ. V was pared by 2 bases and J by 1 base, with 8 bases of the junction left unmatched. The CDR3 covers 16 residues. CDR3: CASSFQLQGKNTEAFF. The CDR3 DNA follows: TGCGCCAGCAGCTTTCAGTTACAGGGGAAGAACACTGAAGCTTTCTTT. Full variable domain (rest looked up from reference TRBV5-1 and TRBJ1-1): KAGVTQTPRYLIKTRGQQVTLSCSPISGHRSVSWYQQTPGQGLQFLFEYFSETQRNKGNFPGRFSGRQFSNSRSEMNVSTLELGDSALYLCASSFQLQGKNTEAFFGQGTRLTVV.

The genes are TRBV7-8 and TRBJ2-3; 13 positions match TRBD2. V gave up 3 bases and J gave up 4 bases; unmatched junction bases: 10. There are 18 residues in the CDR3. Per germline, CDR1 SGHVS and CDR2 FQNEAQ. CDR3 in amino acids: CASSFSWTSGSGADTQYF. The CDR3 nucleotides are TGTGCCAGCAGCTTTTCGTGGACTAGCGGGAGTGGCGCAGATACGCAGTATTTT.

The chain joins TRBV18 to TRBJ2-3; 7 positions agree with TRBD1. CDR3 size: 14 residues. CDR1 KGHSH and CDR2 LQKENI come from the germline V gene. Trimming took 3 bases from V and 3 from J; bases not matched to a gene: 3. The CDR3: CASSPEQGTDTQYF. CDR3 nucleotides: TGTGCCAGCTCACCCGAACAGGGGACAGATACGCAGTATTTT.

This clonotype was detected a few times. The CDR3: CSAQKTTGGADTQYF. The CDR3 bases are TGCAGTGCTCAGAAAACGACAGGGGGCGCCGATACGCAGTATTTT. V gene TRBV20-1 combines with J gene TRBJ2-3; 10 nucleotides align to TRBD1. Trimming at V came to 5 bases and at J to 6 bases, leaving 11 bases not matched to a gene. The CDR3 is 15 residues long. CDR1 DFQATT and CDR2 SNEGSKA come from the germline V gene (reference sequence).

The chain has TRBV12-3 or TRBV12-4 and TRBJ1-4; TRBD1 agrees at 10 bases. This CDR3 contains 14 residues. Unmatched junction bases numbered 2, after V lost 5 bases and J lost 5 bases. The CDR3 sequence is CASSPTGGNEKLFF. CDR3 DNA: TGTGCCAGCAGTCCGACAGGGGGCAATGAAAAACTGTTTTTT.

CDR3 nucleotides: TGTGCCAGCAGCCAGTACGGTAGCGCGACCGAGCAGTACTTC. Translation: CASSQYGSATEQYF. The rearrangement uses TRBV7-2 and TRBJ2-7; tentative D call: TRBD2 (5 bases). The CDR3 is 14 amino acids. Germline values: CDR1 SGHTA, CDR2 FQGNSA. Trimming removed 5 bases from V and 6 bases from J, with 17 bases in between.

This chain joins TRBV5-1 and TRBJ1-6, with D unresolved. V was pared by 0 bases and J by 4 bases, with 8 bases between. The CDR3 extends over 15 amino acids. Germline CDR1 reads SGHRS; CDR2 reads YFSETQ. In DNA form, the CDR3 reads TGCGCCAGCAGCTTGGGTAGCGGGTATAATTCACCCCTCCACTTT. Translating it yields CASSLGSGYNSPLHF.

V usage is TRBV20-1 and J usage is TRBJ1-3, with D possibly TRBD1 on 6 matching bases. CDR1 and CDR2 from the germline V gene are DFQATT and SNEGSKA (reference sequence). The V end was cut by 4 bases, the J end by 3 bases, with 13 bases between. This CDR3 is built from 14 residues. This chain's CDR3 is CSAIAGAHGNTIYF. CDR3 nucleotides: TGCAGTGCTATAGCGGGGGCGCATGGAAACACCATATATTTT.

The gene calls are TRBV7-9 and TRBJ1-5, with D hard to call. CDR1 and CDR2 (germline): SEHNR, FQNEAQ (reference sequence). Trimming took off 5 bases at V and 9 bases at J, with 23 bases between the two ends. The CDR3 is 16 residues long. CDR3 sequence: CASSRGDQAIGSPQHF. DNA of the CDR3: TGTGCCAGCAGCCGAGGCGACCAGGCCATAGGATCGCCCCAGCATTTT.